A single sample is the source of the 18 T cell receptor beta chains below, sequenced in a study of molecular identifiers for immune sequencing clone quantification. Each CDR3 protein gets one entry after TCRdb re-called the PCR reads with MiXCR. The sample lists some 97,000 distinct CDR3 sequences; around a third were seen once. Sequencing was performed on naive CD8+ T cells from blood, with Jurkat cell RNA spiked in. The subset: FACS-sorted CD8+CD4-CCR7+CD45RA+ naive T cells. The receptors were gathered from a human donor in good health. Some libraries in this study had Jurkat cell RNA spiked in.

Only a few counts were recorded for this clonotype. The rearrangement joins TRBV7-8 to TRBJ2-1; weak D call: TRBD2 (6 bases). The CDR3 runs 14 residues. CDR1 and CDR2 (germline): SGHVS, FQNEAQ. Trimming cost V 3 bases and J 6 bases, with 12 bases left between them. The CDR3 DNA follows: TGTGCCAGCAGCTTCCGGGACTCCCTCAATGAGCAGTTCTTC. The encoded protein is CASSFRDSLNEQFF.

As concerns this clonotype: A much more abundant neighbour one base away suggests this may be a read error. This sequence joins TRBV6-5 and TRBJ1-1; 8 bases match TRBD1. Trimming removed 6 bases from V and 1 base from J; junction bases left unmatched: 7. The germline CDR1 and CDR2 sequences are MNHEY and SVGAGI. There are 15 residues in the CDR3. The CDR3 bases are TGTGCCAGCAGGGTACAGGGGGGGGGGAACACTGAAGCTTTCTTT. Translating gives CASRVQGGGNTEAFF.

The rearrangement links TRBV7-8 to TRBJ2-7; no definite D call. V was trimmed by 5 bases and J by 4 bases, leaving 12 bases between them. The germline V gene has CDR1 SGHVS and CDR2 FQNEAQ. This CDR3 comprises 13 residues. In nucleotides, the CDR3 is TGTGCCAGCAGCGTCTCTACTACGTACGAGCAGTACTTC. Its protein is CASSVSTTYEQYF. Looking up the rest from reference TRBV7-8 and TRBJ2-7 gives the full variable domain: GAGVSQSPRYKVAKRGQDVALRCDPISGHVSLFWYQQALGQGPEFLTYFQNEAQLDKSGLPSDRFFAERPEGSVSTLKIQRTQQEDSAVYLCASSVSTTYEQYFGPGTRLTVT.

To note about this clonotype: The CDR3 does not end in the conserved phenylalanine or tryptophan, so this is likely a read error. J is TRBJ2-3 and V is TRBV5-3, with 7 bases aligning to TRBD1. TRBV5-3 is an ORF, and what it does is uncertain. The CDR3 totals 15 residues. The CDR3 DNA follows: TGTGCCAGCAGCTTGGGGCAGGGGGATACAGATACGCAGTATTCT. Translated, it gives CASSLGQGDTDTQYS.

This clonotype was observed a few times. The chain links TRBV10-2 to TRBJ2-3; maybe TRBD2 (6 bases). Trimming took 1 base from V and 1 from J, leaving 12 bases between them. Germline assignment: CDR1 WSHSY and CDR2 SAAADI. CDR3 length: 16 amino acids. The CDR3 sequence is CASSEYVAGRTDTQYF. DNA of the CDR3: TGCGCCAGCAGTGAGTATGTGGCGGGGCGCACAGATACGCAGTATTTT.

This clonotype was counted many times. The chain has TRBV28 and TRBJ2-7, with a possible D match to TRBD2 (5 bases). Trimming took 7 bases from V and 4 from J, leaving 20 bases between them. CDR1 and CDR2 (germline): MDHEN, SYDVKM. The CDR3 covers 15 residues. In DNA form, the CDR3 reads TGTGCCAGCACCCCCGTCCGGGGTAATTGGTACGAGCAGTACTTC. Protein sequence: CASTPVRGNWYEQYF.

This clonotype was seen more than once but under ten times. V is TRBV19 and J is TRBJ2-1; the D gene is possibly TRBD1 (5 bases). CDR1 and CDR2 from the germline V gene are LNHDA and SQIVND (reference sequence). V lost 3 bases to trimming and J lost 5 bases, with 8 bases between them. The CDR3 sequence is 13 residues long. CDR3 protein: CASSIWTHNEQFF. Here the CDR3 DNA reads TGTGCCAGTAGTATTTGGACACACAATGAGCAGTTCTTC.

With regard to this clonotype: A much larger clone lies one base from this, so it may be a read error. J is TRBJ2-1 and V is TRBV7-2; tentative D call: TRBD2 (5 bases). The V gene's germline CDR1 is SGHTA and CDR2 FQGNSA. This CDR3 spans 15 amino acids. The CDR3 sequence: CASSFRTLGYNEQIF. The CDR3, as DNA: TGTGCCAGCAGCTTCAGGACTCTGGGCTACAATGAGCAGATCTTC. The complete variable domain, with remaining parts taken from reference TRBV7-2 and TRBJ2-1, reads GAGVSQSPSNKVTEKGKDVELRCDPISGHTALYWYRQSLGQGLEFLIYFQGNSAPDKSGLPSDRFSAERTGGSVSTLTIQRTQQEDSAVYLCASSFRTLGYNEQIFGPGTRLTVL.

The chain is built from TRBV20-1 and TRBJ1-3; D unresolved. Germline V gene data show CDR1 as DFQATT and CDR2 as SNEGSKA (reference sequence). The length of the CDR3 is 11 residues. Trimming pared 4 bases from V and 7 bases from J, leaving 8 bases between. The chain's CDR3 is CSANPGNTIYF. In nucleotides, the CDR3 is TGCAGTGCTAACCCGGGTAACACCATATATTTT.

This clonotype was found many times. The chain employs TRBV28 and TRBJ2-6; D is ambiguous. Germline V gives CDR1 MDHEN, CDR2 SYDVKM. The V gene lost 10 bases and the J gene lost 4 bases, with 8 bases spanning the gap. The CDR3 consists of 12 residues. The CDR3 reads CATRWGANVLTF. In nucleotides, the CDR3 is TGTGCCACCCGGTGGGGGGCCAACGTCCTGACTTTC.

This clonotype was counted only a few times. Written as DNA, the CDR3 is TGCAGCGTGAGGACAAGGAACACTGAAGCTTTCTTT. Its translation is CSVRTRNTEAFF. V and J are TRBV29-1 and TRBJ1-1; TRBD1 is a possible D gene (5 bases). Germline-derived CDR1 and CDR2 are SQVTM and ANQGSEA. Trimming removed 6 bases at V and 1 base at J, with 9 bases between. The CDR3 is made up of 12 amino acids.

This clonotype appeared many times. This chain uses TRBV28 with TRBJ2-2; the D gene could be TRBD1 or TRBD2 (5 bases each). V lost 10 bases, J lost 1 base, and 13 bases lay in between. Germline CDR1 reads MDHEN; CDR2 reads SYDVKM. CDR3 size: 14 residues. CDR3 sequence reads: CAIWGRQNTGELFF. CDR3 DNA: TGTGCCATCTGGGGACGACAGAACACCGGGGAGCTGTTTTTT.

To note about this clonotype: The junction differs from germline at one of its ends, possibly a read error. The V and J genes are TRBV7-2 and TRBJ2-3, with 9 nucleotides matching TRBD2. The germline V gene has CDR1 SGHTA and CDR2 FQGNSA. The CDR3 is made up of 18 amino acids. The CDR3 region has the DNA TGTGCCAGCAGCTTAAGGCCGCGGGGGGGACTAGAAGCAGATACGCTGTATTTT. This sequence encodes CASSLRPRGGLEADTLYF.

With regard to this clonotype: A much larger clone lies one base from this, so it may be a read error. Because the CDR3 is missing its conserved closing phenylalanine or tryptophan, this is likely a read error. The chain recombines TRBV28 with TRBJ2-7; 12 bases line up with TRBD1. CDR1 MDHEN and CDR2 SYDVKM come from the germline V gene. The CDR3 is 12 amino acids. V gave up 11 bases and J gave up 6 bases; unmatched junction bases: 5. The CDR3 DNA reads TGTGCCGCCGGGACAGGGGGCTCCGAGCAGTACTGC. Its translation: CAAGTGGSEQYC.

The chain is built from TRBV12-3 or TRBV12-4 and TRBJ2-3, with D uncertain. The CDR3 length is 13 residues. Trimming pared 6 bases from V and 6 bases from J, leaving 13 bases between. CDR3 nucleotides: TGTGCCAGCAGCCTCTTCTCGCTGGATACGCAGTATTTT. This codes for CASSLFSLDTQYF.

A word on this clonotype: Mismatch with germline at one junction end may stem from a read error. J is TRBJ2-2 and V is TRBV10-3; tentative D call: TRBD1 (7 bases). Looked up from germline, CDR1 is ENHRY and CDR2 is SYGVKD. There are 12 residues in the CDR3. CDR3 DNA sequence: TGTGCCGCCCAGGGGGAAGGCGGGGAGCTGTATTTT. Its protein is CAAQGEGGELYF.

The genes are TRBV11-2 and TRBJ1-1; the D gene is possibly TRBD1 (5 bases). The CDR3 loop spans 15 amino acids. With 1 base removed from V and 5 bases from J, the gap between germline ends came to 14 bases. Germline loops: CDR1 SGHAT, CDR2 FQNNGV. The CDR3: CASSLARGMGTEAFF. The CDR3 DNA reads as TGTGCCAGCAGCTTAGCCCGGGGGATGGGGACTGAAGCTTTCTTT.

The CDR3 bases are TGTGCCAGCAGTGATTGGCGGGGCATGGACGGTTCACCCCTCCACTTT. Translating it yields CASSDWRGMDGSPLHF. The genes are TRBV2 and TRBJ1-6, with D maybe TRBD1 (5 bases). V was clipped by 3 bases and J by 9 bases, with 18 bases between them. CDR1 is SNHLY, CDR2 FYNNEI, per germline. The CDR3 has 16 amino acids.